This T cell receptor beta chain was captured by sequencing in a study of T cell responses to AZD1222 COVID-19 vaccine. Study summary: Some second doses came at about 4 weeks and others at about 12 weeks; these were pooled. Study outcomes and limitations: Only five or six AZD1222 recipients were seropositive at baseline. Close to half of all spike-specific TCRs reportedly target regions of the variants that are unmutated. CD4 TCRs covered the whole spike, strongest at regions 160-218 and 743-854.

Details on this clone: Its antigen is not identified.

Data came from immunoSEQ multiplex PCR; TCRdb stores just in-frame clones and leaves some out. The repertoire holds some 100,000 clones, with over 90% as singletons. This CDR3 spans 12 amino acids. Between the trimmed V and J ends, which lost 2 bases and 6 bases, there was a span of 5 bases. Germline lookup yields CDR1 MDHEN and CDR2 SYDVKM. The receptor comes from an adult in good health. Sequenced material: peripheral blood, taken on day 0 of AZD1222 vaccination. The gene calls are TRBV28 and TRBJ2-1, with D unclear. The CDR3 reads CASSLRLNEQFF. CDR3 nucleotides: TGTGCCAGCAGTTTACGCCTCAATGAGCAGTTCTTC.